This is a list of T cell receptor beta chains from one sample in a study of glioma-infiltrating T cells after dendritic cell vaccination. Here immunoSEQ multiplex PCR was the method, and the copy in TCRdb shows in-frame clones only, minus some. The sample lists 45,000 to 60,000 clones; about 79% were seen once. The sample here was blood, taken after dendritic cell vaccination. These receptors originate from a human donor with glioblastoma. Both conserved end residues are part of each CDR3. The D gene is left open where the match is weak. A row's size may be missing; if present it is once, few, many or a size class.

v_gene	j_gene	abundance	d_gene	CDR3nt	CDR3aa
TRBV27	TRBJ2-7	.	TRBD2	TGTGCCAGCAGTTTAAGACTAGCGGGGGGCACCTACGAGCAGTACTTC	CASSLRLAGGTYEQYF
TRBV6-5	TRBJ1-1	once	TRBD1	TGTGCCAGCAGCCGGGACAGCATGAACACTGAAGCTTTCTTT	CASSRDSMNTEAFF
TRBV7-9	TRBJ2-5	.	.	TGTGCCAGCAGCTTAGACCGGGGGGCCCGGGGAGAGACCCAGTACTTC	CASSLDRGARGETQYF
TRBV15	TRBJ2-1	.	TRBD1	TGTGCCACCAGCGGGGACAGTAAGCTCTCCTACAATGAGCAGTTCTTC	CATSGDSKLSYNEQFF
TRBV6-4	TRBJ2-3	.	TRBD2	TGTGCCAGCAGTGAAGCTAGCGGGGGGGAGCATACGCAGTATTTT	CASSEASGGEHTQYF
TRBV27	TRBJ2-1	.	.	TGTGCCAGCACCGGGCGGGGCCGTGGGTCCTACAATGAGCAGTTCTTC	CASTGRGRGSYNEQFF
TRBV21-1	TRBJ2-7	.	.	.	CASSVGTGTSYEQYF
TRBV7-2	TRBJ1-3	.	.	TGTGCCAGCAGCTTAGGGGGCGCTGGAAACACCATATATTTT	CASSLGGAGNTIYF
TRBV18	TRBJ2-7	medium-sized	TRBD2	TGTGCCACCCGGGGGGGTACCTACGAGCAGTACTTC	CATRGGTYEQYF
TRBV7-2	TRBJ2-5	.	.	TGTGCCATCGATAACTGGGGGGGCAGCCAAGAGACCCAGTACTTC	CAIDNWGGSQETQYF
TRBV10-1	TRBJ1-1	.	TRBD1	TGCGCCAGCAGTGCCTACAGGGGGAACACTGAAGCTTTCTTT	CASSAYRGNTEAFF
TRBV5-4	TRBJ2-5	.	.	TGTGCCAGCAGCCCGGCGGGCGGTCGCCAAGAGACCCAGTACTTC	CASSPAGGRQETQYF
TRBV4-1	TRBJ1-2	.	.	TGCGCCAGCAGCCAAGATAGGAACTATGGCTACGCCTTC	CASSQDRNYGYAF
TRBV5-1	TRBJ1-2	.	.	TGCGCCAGCAGCATAATGACGGGAGGCTACACCTTC	CASSIMTGGYTF
TRBV2	TRBJ1-4	.	.	TGTGCCAGCTTTTTGGGCGTTCGTCGGGACTCTACTAATGAAAAACTGTTTTTT	CASFLGVRRDSTNEKLFF
TRBV7-8	TRBJ1-1	.	.	TGTGCCAGCAGCCAGGCCCGGAACACTGAAGCTTTCTTT	CASSQARNTEAFF
TRBV7-2	TRBJ2-7	.	.	TGTGCCAGCAGCTTAGATGAGAACGAGCAGTACTTC	CASSLDENEQYF
TRBV7-9	TRBJ2-7	.	TRBD1	TGTGCCAGCAGCTTAGAGGGACAGGGAGAGGAAGAGCAGTACTTC	CASSLEGQGEEEQYF
TRBV28	TRBJ2-6	.	.	TGTGCCAGCAGTTTATCAGCGAACTCTGGGGCCAACGTCCTGACTTTC	CASSLSANSGANVLTF
TRBV7-8	TRBJ1-5	.	.	TGTGCCAGCAGCCCGGGACCCGGGAGGGATCAGCCCCAGCATTTT	CASSPGPGRDQPQHF
TRBV7-3	TRBJ2-1	.	TRBD2	TGTGCCAGCAGCTTAGGGAGCGCTAGCGGGGGGAATGAGCAGTTCTTC	CASSLGSASGGNEQFF
TRBV7-2	TRBJ1-6	.	.	TGTGCCAGCACCGAACTGGGGAGGGGCTATAATTCACCCCTCCACTTT	CASTELGRGYNSPLHF
TRBV30	TRBJ2-7	.	.	TGTGCCTGGAGTGTGGGGGCGAGCTACGAGCAGTACTTC	CAWSVGASYEQYF
TRBV2	TRBJ1-6	.	.	TGTGCCAGCAGCGCTTCTGGGGGCGCGGAAAATTCACCCCTCCACTTT	CASSASGGAENSPLHF
TRBV28	TRBJ2-5	few	TRBD2	TGTGCCAGCAGTCCCTATAACAGACTAGCGGGGGGGAAATTACAAGAGACCCAGTACTTC	CASSPYNRLAGGKLQETQYF
TRBV5-1	TRBJ1-1	.	.	TGCGCCAGCAGCTTGGGTTCGGGGGACACTGAAGCTTTCTTT	CASSLGSGDTEAFF
TRBV2	TRBJ1-1	.	TRBD1	TGTGCCAGCCAACCTTATACACTGGACAGGGGGAACACTGAAGCTTTCTTT	CASQPYTLDRGNTEAFF
TRBV6-1	TRBJ2-7	once	.	TGTGCCAGCAGTGCCAGGAACGAACAGTACGAGCAGTACTTC	CASSARNEQYEQYF
TRBV30	TRBJ2-7	.	TRBD1	TGTGCCTGGAGTCGGGACAGTTTCTACGAGCAGTACTTC	CAWSRDSFYEQYF
TRBV7-3	TRBJ1-2	.	TRBD1	TGTGCCAGCAGCTTAAACACAGGGGCCCTCAACTATGGCTACACCTTC	CASSLNTGALNYGYTF
TRBV30	TRBJ1-5	.	.	TGTGCCTGCAGCGTGGGTTATAGCAATCAGCCCCAGCATTTT	CACSVGYSNQPQHF
TRBV25-1	TRBJ2-7	.	TRBD1	TGTGCCAGCAGTGAAGGACAGGGACCCTACGAGCAGTACTTC	CASSEGQGPYEQYF
TRBV4-1	TRBJ2-7	.	TRBD2	TGCGCCAGCAGCCAAGTGCCGTGGCTAGCGGGGGGATACGAGCAGTACTTC	CASSQVPWLAGGYEQYF
TRBV7-2	TRBJ1-5	.	.	TGTGCCAGCAGCCCAGGAGGGCGGAGGAGCAATCAGCCCCAGCATTTT	CASSPGGRRSNQPQHF
TRBV5-1	TRBJ1-3	few	.	TGCGCCAGCAGCTTGTGGTCCCCCAGGGACTCTGGAAACACCATATATTTT	CASSLWSPRDSGNTIYF
TRBV4-2	TRBJ2-1	.	TRBD2	TGTGCCAGCAGCCGATCGGGCGGGAGTGAGCAGTTCTTC	CASSRSGGSEQFF
TRBV13	TRBJ2-5	once	TRBD2	TGTGCCAGCAGCTGGTGGGCGGGGGGCCAAGAGACCCAGTACTTC	CASSWWAGGQETQYF
TRBV7-9	TRBJ2-1	.	TRBD1	TGTGCCAGCAGCTTAGTACAGGGGGCGCGAGAGCAGTTCTTC	CASSLVQGAREQFF
TRBV18	TRBJ1-3	.	.	TGTGCCAGCTCACCGGCCGCCTCTGGAAACACCATATATTTT	CASSPAASGNTIYF
TRBV28	TRBJ2-1	.	TRBD1	TGTGCCAGCAGTGTCCGACAGGGGGGCAGGGTTGAGCAGTTCTTC	CASSVRQGGRVEQFF
TRBV5-1	TRBJ1-1	.	.	TGCGCCAGCAGCCCGACAGCGGGGGACACTGAAGCTTTCTTT	CASSPTAGDTEAFF
TRBV27	TRBJ1-6	.	.	TGTGCCAGCAGTTTACTAGGCGGTCCACCCCTCCACTTT	CASSLLGGPPLHF
TRBV18	TRBJ1-1	few	.	TGTGCCAGCTCACCAGCAGGGGTGAACACTGAAGCTTTCTTT	CASSPAGVNTEAFF
TRBV5-4	TRBJ1-3	few	.	TGTGCCAGCAGCGTAGTAGGGGCTGGAAACACCATATATTTT	CASSVVGAGNTIYF
TRBV7-9	TRBJ2-5	once	.	TGTGCCAGCAGTACTGAGGGGACCCAGTACTTC	CASSTEGTQYF
TRBV19	TRBJ1-2	.	.	TGTGCCAGTAGTATTCAGGGGACAAACTATGGCTACACCTTC	CASSIQGTNYGYTF
TRBV7-2	TRBJ1-2	.	.	TGTGCCAGCAGCTCCCCGACAGGCACACCTCTTAACTATGGCTACACCTTC	CASSSPTGTPLNYGYTF